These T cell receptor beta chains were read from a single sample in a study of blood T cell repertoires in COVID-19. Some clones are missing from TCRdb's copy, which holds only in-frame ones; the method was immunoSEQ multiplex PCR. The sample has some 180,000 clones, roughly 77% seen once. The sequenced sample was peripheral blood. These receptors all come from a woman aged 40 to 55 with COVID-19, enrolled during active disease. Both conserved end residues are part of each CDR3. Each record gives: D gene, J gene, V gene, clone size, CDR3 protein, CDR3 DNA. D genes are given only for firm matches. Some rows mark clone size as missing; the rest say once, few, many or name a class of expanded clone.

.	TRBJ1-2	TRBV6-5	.	CASSPFDSYGYTF	TGTGCCAGCAGCCCCTTTGACAGCTATGGCTACACCTTC
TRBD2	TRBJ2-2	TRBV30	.	CAWSREGGDTGELFF	TGTGCCTGGAGCAGGGAGGGAGGGGACACCGGGGAGCTGTTTTTT
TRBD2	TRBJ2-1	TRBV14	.	CASSQEFSGASYNEQFF	TGTGCCAGCAGCCAAGAATTCAGCGGGGCCTCCTACAATGAGCAGTTCTTC
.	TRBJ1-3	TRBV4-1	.	CASSQDAPQAGFSGNTIYF	TGCGCCAGCAGCCAAGACGCGCCCCAGGCAGGGTTCTCTGGAAACACCATATATTTT
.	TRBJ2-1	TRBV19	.	CASSIRYPYNEQFF	TGTGCCAGTAGTATACGGTACCCCTACAATGAGCAGTTCTTC
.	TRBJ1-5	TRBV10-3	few	CATVGLNSNQPQHF	TGTGCCACTGTGGGCCTTAATAGCAATCAGCCCCAGCATTTT
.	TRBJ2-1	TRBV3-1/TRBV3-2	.	CASSQEGAGDKEQFF	TGTGCCAGCAGCCAAGAAGGGGCAGGGGATAAGGAGCAGTTCTTC
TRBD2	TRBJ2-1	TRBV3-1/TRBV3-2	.	CASSQEVLAGYNEQFF	TGTGCCAGCAGCCAAGAGGTACTAGCGGGATACAATGAGCAGTTCTTC
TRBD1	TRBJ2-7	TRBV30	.	CAWSTGTGLYEQYF	TGTGCCTGGTCTACCGGGACAGGGCTCTACGAGCAGTACTTC
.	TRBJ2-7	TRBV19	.	CASSISSGSFGYEQYF	TGTGCCAGTAGTATTTCGTCGGGGAGTTTTGGGTACGAGCAGTACTTC
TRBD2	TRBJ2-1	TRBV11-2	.	CASSLRRLAGGLNEQFF	TGTGCCAGCAGCTTAAGGCGGCTAGCGGGAGGACTGAATGAGCAGTTCTTC
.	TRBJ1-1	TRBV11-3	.	CASSTTGDTEAFF	TGTGCCAGCAGCACCACGGGGGACACTGAAGCTTTCTTT
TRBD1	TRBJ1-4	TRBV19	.	CASRGQGGEKLFF	TGTGCCAGTAGGGGACAGGGTGGTGAAAAACTGTTTTTT
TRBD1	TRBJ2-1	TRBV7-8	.	CASSLVYTRQGGNEQFF	TGTGCCAGCAGCTTAGTGTACACCCGACAGGGTGGTAATGAGCAGTTCTTC
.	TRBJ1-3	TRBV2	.	CASIEGAGLGNTIYF	TGTGCCAGCATTGAAGGGGCAGGGCTTGGAAACACCATATATTTT
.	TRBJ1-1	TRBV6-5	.	CASGRGDNTEAFF	TGTGCCAGCGGCCGGGGAGATAACACTGAAGCTTTCTTT
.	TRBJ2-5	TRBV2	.	CASSGSLGVAGIHF	TGTGCCAGCAGTGGATCCTTAGGTGTAGCCGGAATACACTTC
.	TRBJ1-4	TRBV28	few	CASLPLGGGNEKLFF	TGTGCCAGCCTTCCTCTGGGTGGCGGTAATGAAAAACTGTTTTTT
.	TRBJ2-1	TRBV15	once	CATSGEGGLPNNEQFF	TGTGCCACCAGCGGAGAGGGGGGACTTCCCAACAATGAGCAGTTCTTC
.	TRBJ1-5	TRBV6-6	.	CASSPGVQQPQHF	TGTGCCAGCAGTCCAGGGGTTCAACAGCCCCAGCATTTT
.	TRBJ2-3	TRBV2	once	CASSEYQGTDTQYF	TGTGCCAGCAGTGAGTACCAGGGGACAGATACGCAGTATTTT
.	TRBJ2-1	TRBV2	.	CASIEQGSYNEQFF	TGTGCCTCCATCGAGCAGGGGAGCTACAATGAGCAGTTCTTC